This T cell receptor (beta chain) derives from a study of blood T cell repertoires in COVID-19. Clones were sequenced by immunoSEQ multiplex PCR, and TCRdb holds only the in-frame ones, with some missing. Counted here are more than 85,000 clones, around nine tenths occurring once; the ten biggest clones make up approximately 5%. Germline CDR1 reads LNHDA; CDR2 reads SQIVND (reference sequence). V trimming: 7 bases; J trimming: 0 bases; junction bases outside the gene matches: 10. This CDR3 has 16 residues. V usage is TRBV19 and J usage is TRBJ2-5, with 8 bases identical to TRBD2. Sequencing was performed on peripheral blood. The origin of this receptor is a man in his 70s with acute or convalescent COVID-19. DNA for the CDR3: TGTGCCAGTACCCCTCGGGTAGCGGGGCACCAAGAGACCCAGTACTTC. Protein sequence: CASTPRVAGHQETQYF.